A single sample is the source of the 28 T cell receptor beta chains below, sequenced in a study of spatial heterogeneity in lung cancer. Documented time point: sample taken at primary tumor resection. TCRdb recomputed calls from the 5' RACE reads with MiXCR, one row per CDR3 protein. This sample has 5,000 to 6,500 distinct CDR3 sequences, with approximately 13% found just once. Sample: lung tissue, taken at surgery. The receptors originated from a human donor with early-stage non-small cell lung cancer.

This clonotype was recorded many times. Because the library targeted alpha chains, this beta chain is an off-target read whose size means little. V usage is TRBV7-2 and J usage is TRBJ2-3, with D tentatively TRBD1 (5 bases). V was trimmed by 8 bases and J by 2 bases, leaving 20 bases between them. This CDR3 has 16 amino acids. Germline V lookup: CDR1 SGHTA, CDR2 FQGNSA. Here the CDR3 reads CASQLGVDTYTDTQYF. CDR3 coding DNA: TGTGCCAGCCAACTTGGGGTGGACACATACACAGATACGCAGTATTTT. The full variable domain, its missing parts supplied by reference TRBV7-2 and TRBJ2-3, is GAGVSQSPSNKVTEKGKDVELRCDPISGHTALYWYRQSLGQGLEFLIYFQGNSAPDKSGLPSDRFSAERTGGSVSTLTIQRTQQEDSAVYLCASQLGVDTYTDTQYFGPGTRLTVL.

This clonotype was detected ten times or more. The library was built for alpha chains, so this beta chain is an off-target read and its size means little. The chain uses TRBV3-1 and TRBJ1-5; no definite D call. V lost 4 bases and J lost 3, with 7 bases in between. CDR1 and CDR2 from the germline V gene are LGHDT and YNNKEL (reference sequence). The CDR3 runs to 13 residues. Here the CDR3 DNA reads TGTGCCAGCAGCCTAAGAAACAATCAGCCCCAGCATTTT. It encodes CASSLRNNQPQHF. The full variable domain, with the rest looked up from reference TRBV3-1 and TRBJ1-5, is DTAVSQTPKYLVTQMGNDKSIKCEQNLGHDTMYWYKQDSKKFLKIMFSYNNKELIINETVPNRFSPKSPDKAHLNLHINSLELGDSAVYFCASSLRNNQPQHFGDGTRLSIL.

This clonotype was counted many times. Since it is a stray read in a library aimed at alpha chains, this beta chain has a size that is not meaningful. V and J are TRBV6-4 and TRBJ1-1; D is ambiguous. CDR1 and CDR2 from the germline V gene are MRHNA and SNTAGT. V lost 0 bases to trimming and J lost 8 bases, with 19 bases between them. The CDR3 contains 16 residues. CDR3 in DNA: TGTGCCAGCAGTGACTCGAACCGCATCGTCCGGCGGGAAGCTTTCTTT. This translates into CASSDSNRIVRREAFF.

By frequency in the sample, this clonotype is medium-sized. The size of this beta chain means little, since it is a stray read in a library made for alpha chains. The chain employs TRBV5-1 and TRBJ2-7, with 10 bases fitting TRBD1. This CDR3 is 17 amino acids long. With 1 base clipped from V and 0 bases from J, the junction kept 7 bases outside the gene matches. CDR1 SGHRS and CDR2 YFSETQ come from the germline V gene. CDR3 in amino acids: CASSLTVRDRGSYEQYF. The DNA for the CDR3 is TGCGCCAGCAGCTTGACCGTCCGGGACAGGGGCTCCTACGAGCAGTACTTC.

As to this clonotype: Within a library made for alpha chains, this beta chain is off target, and its count is uninformative. The chain employs TRBV5-1 and TRBJ2-7; no firm D call. V lost 0 bases to trimming and J lost 10 bases, with 20 bases between them. Germline CDR1 and CDR2: SGHRS and YFSETQ. This CDR3 spans 15 amino acids. As DNA, the CDR3 is TGCGCCAGCAGCTTGGTAGACGCTCACAGCACACTACAGTACTTC. It yields the protein CASSLVDAHSTLQYF.

This clonotype is medium-sized. Because this beta chain is a stray read in a library intended to capture alpha chains, its abundance should not be given much weight. The chain joins TRBV7-9 to TRBJ2-7; tentatively, D is TRBD1 or TRBD2 (5 bases each). Trimming removed 5 bases at V and 2 bases at J, with 13 bases between. CDR3 size: 14 residues. CDR1 is SEHNR and CDR2 is FQNEAQ in the germline V gene (reference sequence). CDR3: CASSLWDGPYEQYF. In nucleotides, the CDR3 is TGTGCCAGCAGCCTGTGGGACGGCCCCTACGAGCAGTACTTC.

This clonotype is judged medium-sized. This beta chain slipped into a library made for alpha chains as a stray read, so its size is not meaningful. V is TRBV28 and J is TRBJ2-5, with TRBD1 matching over 7 bases. The V segment lost 6 bases and the J segment 1 base; nucleotides outside the gene matches: 17. CDR1 and CDR2 (germline): MDHEN, SYDVKM. The CDR3 extends over 18 amino acids. Here the CDR3 DNA reads TGTGCCAGCAGATTGGGACAGTTTCTGTCCTCTATCCAAGAGACCCAGTACTTC. It codes for CASRLGQFLSSIQETQYF. Full variable domain (missing parts from reference TRBV28 and TRBJ2-5): DVKVTQSSRYLVKRTGEKVFLECVQDMDHENMFWYRQDPGLGLRLIYFSYDVKMKEKGDIPEGYSVSREKKERFSLILESASTNQTSMYLCASRLGQFLSSIQETQYFGPGTRLLVL.

This clonotype was picked up many times. Found in a library prepared for alpha chains, this beta chain is an off-target read, and its abundance has little meaning. The CDR3 protein is CASSLALGSSYGYTF. CDR3 sequence (DNA): TGCGCCAGCAGCTTGGCGCTAGGCAGTTCCTATGGCTACACCTTC. The rearrangement uses TRBV5-1 and TRBJ1-2; D call uncertain. Trimming cost V 0 bases and J 4 bases, with 13 bases left between them. The CDR3 contains 15 residues. Germline V gene data show CDR1 as SGHRS and CDR2 as YFSETQ.

Regarding this clonotype: This beta chain represents an off-target read in a library built for alpha chains; its size is of limited meaning. V and J are TRBV20-1 and TRBJ1-1, with D uncertain. The CDR3 spans 13 residues. Germline-derived CDR1 and CDR2 are DFQATT and SNEGSKA (reference sequence). Trimming cost V 6 bases and J 2 bases, with 13 bases left between them. Written as DNA, the CDR3 is TGCAGTGCCCTACCCCACAGTAACACTGAAGCTTTCTTT. This encodes CSALPHSNTEAFF.

This clonotype has a count of ten or more. A library made for alpha chains picked up this beta chain off target, so its size means little. V is TRBV5-1 and J is TRBJ2-5, with 8 positions matching TRBD1. V shed 1 base and J 2 bases; nucleotides not matched to a gene: 4. CDR3 length: 15 residues. Looked up from germline, CDR1 is SGHRS and CDR2 is YFSETQ. CDR3 nucleotide sequence: TGCGCCAGCAGCTTGAGGCGGACAGGGCAAGAGACCCAGTACTTC. Protein product: CASSLRRTGQETQYF. The full variable domain, rest sourced from reference TRBV5-1 and TRBJ2-5, is KAGVTQTPRYLIKTRGQQVTLSCSPISGHRSVSWYQQTPGQGLQFLFEYFSETQRNKGNFPGRFSGRQFSNSRSEMNVSTLELGDSALYLCASSLRRTGQETQYFGPGTRLLVL.

As concerns this clonotype: This beta chain represents an off-target read in a library built for alpha chains; its size is of limited meaning. V gene TRBV12-3 or TRBV12-4 combines with J gene TRBJ2-1; possibly TRBD1 or TRBD2 for D (7 bases each). The length of the CDR3 is 15 residues. The V end was cut by 1 base, the J end by 7 bases, with 14 bases between. The CDR3 here is CASSLGFQGGNEQFF. In DNA form, the CDR3 reads TGTGCCAGCAGTTTAGGTTTCCAGGGGGGGAATGAGCAGTTCTTC.

Notes on this clonotype: This beta chain is an unintended read in a library built for alpha chains; its size means little. This sequence joins TRBV12-3 or TRBV12-4 and TRBJ2-3, with a possible D match to TRBD1 (6 bases). The CDR3 is 15 amino acids. V was shortened by 6 bases and J by 11 bases, with 24 bases between the two germline ends. CDR3 sequence: CASRGGHGPNYKQYF. The CDR3, as DNA: TGTGCCAGCAGAGGGGGACACGGCCCCAATTATAAGCAGTATTTT.

This clonotype has ten or more counts. This beta chain came through as a stray read in a library set up for alpha chains, and its size says little. V usage is TRBV6-1 and J usage is TRBJ1-1, with TRBD1 identical over 9 bases. The V gene end was trimmed by 5 bases and the J gene end by 5 bases; junction bases not matched to a gene: 6. The germline V gene has CDR1 MNHNS and CDR2 SASEGT. CDR3 length: 14 amino acids. This CDR3 is CASSSDRGLTEAFF. CDR3 sequence (DNA): TGTGCCAGCAGTTCGGACAGGGGTCTTACTGAAGCTTTCTTT.

Regarding this clonotype: This beta chain turned up in a library designed for alpha chains; as an off-target read, its abundance says little. The chain has TRBV9 and TRBJ2-7; unclear D gene. Germline V gene sequence: CDR1 SGDLS, CDR2 YYNGEE. The CDR3 contains 13 residues. Trimming left V 2 bases short and J 1 base short, with 7 bases between. The CDR3 spells CASSVADSYEQYF. DNA of the CDR3: TGTGCCAGCAGCGTTGCTGATTCCTACGAGCAGTACTTC.

This clonotype was recorded many times. Because the library targeted alpha chains, this beta chain is an off-target read whose size means little. The V gene is TRBV12-3 or TRBV12-4, the J gene TRBJ1-1, with TRBD1 identical over 9 bases. Trimming cost V 5 bases and J 6 bases; bases outside gene matches: 4. The CDR3 is 13 residues long. The CDR3, as DNA: TGTGCCAGCAGTCCACGACAGGGGGCTGAAGCTTTCTTT. Amino acid sequence: CASSPRQGAEAFF.

This clonotype was recorded only once. One end of the junction is discordant with germline, which a read error may explain. This beta chain slipped into a library made for alpha chains as a stray read, so its size is not meaningful. The chain combines TRBV24-1 with TRBJ1-2; maybe TRBD1 (6 bases). The CDR3 is 12 residues long. Germline V gene lookup returns CDR1 KGHDR and CDR2 SFDVKD. The CDR3 sequence is CASSPGDYGYTF. Written as DNA, the CDR3 is TGCGCCTCCAGTCCAGGGGACTATGGCTACACCTTC.

Many counts were recorded for this clonotype. This beta chain came through as a stray read in a library set up for alpha chains, and its size says little. The V gene is TRBV2, the J gene TRBJ2-6; either TRBD1 or TRBD2 may supply D (5 bases each). Germline V gene sequence: CDR1 SNHLY, CDR2 FYNNEI. The CDR3 runs 14 residues. Deletions cut 11 bases from V and 3 bases from J, with 14 bases between. The CDR3 bases are TGTGCCGGGGGTGTGGGTGGTGGGGCCAACGTCCTGACTTTC. This sequence encodes CAGGVGGGANVLTF.

This clonotype is deemed medium-sized. A library made for alpha chains picked up this beta chain off target, so its size means little. The chain recombines TRBV7-8 with TRBJ2-3, with 10 bases lining up with TRBD2. V was clipped by 4 bases and J by 3 bases; unmatched bases: 10. Germline V CDR1 and CDR2: SGHVS, FQNEAQ. This CDR3 has 17 residues. The CDR3, as DNA: TGTGCCAGCAGCTCCCTGGGTACTAGCGGGATAACAGATACGCAGTATTTT. It codes for CASSSLGTSGITDTQYF.

Many counts were recorded for this clonotype. This beta chain is a stray read from a library made for alpha chains; its abundance is not meaningful. This sequence joins TRBV28 and TRBJ2-3; 12 bases fit TRBD2. The CDR3 has 17 residues. CDR1 and CDR2 (germline): MDHEN, SYDVKM. Trimming removed 6 bases from V and 5 bases from J; junction bases left unmatched: 12. The CDR3 DNA reads TGTGCCAGCAGGATAGATGCTAGCGGGAGGGCCATAGATACGCAGTATTTT. Amino acid sequence: CASRIDASGRAIDTQYF.

Ten or more counts support this clonotype. Because the library targeted alpha chains, this beta chain is an off-target read whose size means little. The J gene is TRBJ2-7, the V gene TRBV3-1; 12 bases are shared with TRBD2. Trimming at V came to 6 bases and at J to 4 bases, leaving 13 bases not matched to a gene. Germline loops: CDR1 LGHDT, CDR2 YNNKEL (reference sequence). There are 17 residues in the CDR3. The CDR3 DNA is TGTGCCAGCAGTCACGGGGCTCGGACTAGCGGGACGTACGAGCAGTACTTC. Translating it yields CASSHGARTSGTYEQYF.

This clonotype was observed at least ten times. This beta chain was picked up by a library intended for alpha chains and is off target, so its count carries little meaning. J is TRBJ2-7 and V is TRBV13, with TRBD2 matching over 15 bases. Germline V gene lookup returns CDR1 PRHDT and CDR2 FYEKMQ (reference sequence). Trimming took 2 bases from V and 2 from J; bases not matched to a gene: 1. CDR3 length: 16 residues. As DNA, the CDR3 is TGTGCCAGCAGCTTATGGACTAGCGGGAGGGCCTACGAGCAGTACTTC. The encoded protein is CASSLWTSGRAYEQYF.

This clonotype is categorized as medium-sized. Found in a library prepared for alpha chains, this beta chain is an off-target read, and its abundance has little meaning. J is TRBJ1-1 and V is TRBV18; 9 bases match TRBD1. Germline V gives CDR1 KGHSH, CDR2 LQKENI. The junction had 9 bases not matched to a gene; V was cut back by 6 bases and J by 4 bases. This CDR3 spans 15 amino acids. CDR3 loop: CASSPGTGSVTEAFF. The CDR3 coding sequence is TGTGCCAGCTCTCCCGGGACAGGGTCGGTCACTGAAGCTTTCTTT.

This clonotype is categorized as medium-sized. As an off-target read in a library built for alpha chains, this beta chain has a frequency of little significance. The chain combines TRBV5-1 with TRBJ1-1; 7 bases fit TRBD1. The CDR3 has 14 amino acids. CDR1 is SGHRS and CDR2 is YFSETQ in the germline V gene. V dropped 5 bases and J dropped 1; count of bases not matched to a gene: 5. The CDR3 sequence: CASSSTGANTEAFF. The CDR3 region has the DNA TGCGCCAGCAGTTCCACAGGGGCGAACACTGAAGCTTTCTTT.

This clonotype is termed medium-sized (0.01 to 0.1%). Since it is a stray read in a library aimed at alpha chains, this beta chain has a size that is not meaningful. This chain uses TRBV5-1 with TRBJ2-5; TRBD1 is a possible D gene (5 bases). Trimming took 3 bases from V and 5 from J, leaving 8 bases between them. The CDR3 has 12 amino acids. CDR1 and CDR2 (germline): SGHRS, YFSETQ. The CDR3 DNA sequence: TGCGCCAGCAGCTCAGGGATGGAGACCCAGTACTTC. This sequence encodes CASSSGMETQYF.

This clonotype is medium-sized by share. Being off target in a library aimed at alpha chains, this beta chain has a size of little meaning. This rearrangement joins TRBV6-5 to TRBJ2-3; D is perhaps TRBD1 or TRBD2 (5 bases each). CDR1 MNHEY and CDR2 SVGAGI come from the germline V gene. The V end lost 8 bases, the J end lost 2 bases, and 11 bases lay between the germline ends. The CDR3 sequence is 13 residues long. The DNA of the CDR3 is TGTGCCAGCGCAGGGACCTACACAGATACGCAGTATTTT. Encoded protein: CASAGTYTDTQYF.

This clonotype is termed medium-sized (0.01 to 0.1%). Being off target in a library aimed at alpha chains, this beta chain has a size of little meaning. This chain uses TRBV28 with TRBJ2-2; possibly TRBD2 for D (6 bases). The V end lost 6 bases, the J end lost 3 bases, and 17 bases lay between the germline ends. Germline assignment: CDR1 MDHEN and CDR2 SYDVKM. This CDR3 contains 16 residues. The CDR3 sequence is CASSLVGRTDTGELFF. The CDR3 DNA reads TGTGCCAGCAGCCTTGTTGGGAGGACGGACACCGGGGAGCTGTTTTTT.

In regard to this clonotype: Because this beta chain is a stray read in a library intended to capture alpha chains, its abundance should not be given much weight. V usage is TRBV7-6 and J usage is TRBJ2-7; 10 positions agree with TRBD2. The CDR3 runs 15 residues. With V trimmed by 1 base and J by 4 bases, 4 bases remained unmatched. Germline-derived CDR1 and CDR2 are SGHVS and FNYEAQ. CDR3 protein: CASSLVAGGLYEQYF. In nucleotides, the CDR3 is TGTGCCAGCAGCTTAGTAGCGGGAGGTTTATACGAGCAGTACTTC.

Concerning this clonotype itself: This beta chain is a stray sequence in a library constructed for alpha chains; its clone size is not meaningful. The chain carries TRBV12-5 and TRBJ2-3; 10 bases map to TRBD1. V shed 5 bases, J shed 3 bases, and the junction held 5 bases outside the gene matches. There are 15 residues in the CDR3. Germline CDR1 is LGHNT and CDR2 is FRNRAP. The CDR3 sequence: CASGTGQGETDTQYF. The DNA of the CDR3 is TGTGCTAGTGGTACCGGACAGGGGGAAACAGATACGCAGTATTTT.